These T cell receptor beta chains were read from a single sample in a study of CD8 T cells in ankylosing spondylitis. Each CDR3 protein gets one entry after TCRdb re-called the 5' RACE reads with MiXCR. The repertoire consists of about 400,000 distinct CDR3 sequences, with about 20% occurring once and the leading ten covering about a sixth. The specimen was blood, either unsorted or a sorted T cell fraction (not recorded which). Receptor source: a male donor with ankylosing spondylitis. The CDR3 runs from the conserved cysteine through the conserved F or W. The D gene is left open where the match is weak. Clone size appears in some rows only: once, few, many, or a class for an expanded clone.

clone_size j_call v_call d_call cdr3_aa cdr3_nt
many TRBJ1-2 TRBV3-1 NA CASSQADYGYTF TGTGCCAGCAGTCAGGCAGACTATGGCTACACCTTC
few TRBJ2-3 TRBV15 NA CATSRDYTGLPDTQYF TGTGCCACCAGCAGAGATTATACGGGCCTCCCAGATACGCAGTATTTT
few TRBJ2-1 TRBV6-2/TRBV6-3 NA CASSEASYNEQFF TGTGCCAGCAGTGAGGCCTCCTACAATGAGCAGTTCTTC
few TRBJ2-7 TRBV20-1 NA CSAPFGPLGRQYF TGCAGTGCGCCCTTCGGGCCCCTGGGACGGCAGTACTTC
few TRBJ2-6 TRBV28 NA CASSILSGANVLTF TGTGCCAGCAGTATCCTCTCTGGGGCCAACGTCCTGACTTTC
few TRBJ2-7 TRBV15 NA CATSRDPGTLYEQYF TGTGCCACCAGCAGAGATCCGGGGACACTCTACGAGCAGTACTTC
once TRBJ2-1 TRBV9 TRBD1 CASSVAPVPGRGLLYEQFF TGTGCCAGCAGCGTAGCTCCGGTCCCTGGCAGGGGGCTTTTGTATGAGCAGTTCTTC
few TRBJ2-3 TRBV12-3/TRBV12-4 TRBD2 CASRRGLAANTDTQYF TGTGCCAGCAGGCGAGGACTAGCGGCAAACACAGATACGCAGTATTTT
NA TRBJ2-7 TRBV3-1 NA CASSQETGASYEQYF TGTGCCAGCAGCCAAGAGACGGGGGCCTCCTACGAGCAGTACTTC
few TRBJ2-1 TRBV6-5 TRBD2 CASSYLLAKSSYNEQFF TGTGCCAGCAGTTACCTACTAGCGAAAAGCTCCTACAATGAGCAGTTCTTC
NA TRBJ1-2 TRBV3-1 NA CASSQVSGAYGYTF TGTGCCAGCAGCCAAGTGTCCGGGGCGTATGGCTACACCTTC
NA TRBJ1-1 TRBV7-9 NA CASSLEVSAEAFF TGTGCCAGCAGCTTAGAAGTCTCCGCTGAAGCTTTCTTT
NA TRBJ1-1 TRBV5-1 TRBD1 CASSFRQGTGGTEAFF TGCGCCAGCAGCTTCAGACAGGGTACGGGTGGGACTGAAGCTTTCTTT
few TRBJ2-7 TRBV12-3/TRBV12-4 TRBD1 CASTTGIAYEQYF TGTGCCAGCACGACAGGGATCGCCTACGAGCAGTACTTC
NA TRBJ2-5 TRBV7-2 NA CASSRAVIETQYF TGTGCCAGCAGTAGAGCCGTCATAGAGACCCAGTACTTC
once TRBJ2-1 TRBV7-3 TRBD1 CASSPQGRYNEQFF TGTGCCAGCAGCCCACAGGGGCGCTACAATGAGCAGTTCTTC
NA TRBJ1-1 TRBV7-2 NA CASSNLVNTEAFF TGTGCCAGCAGCAACCTGGTGAACACTGAAGCTTTCTTT
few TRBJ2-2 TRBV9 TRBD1 CASSVDSHGTGGLELFF TGTGCCAGCAGCGTAGACTCGCACGGGACAGGGGGCCTGGAGCTGTTTTTT
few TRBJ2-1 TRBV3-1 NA CASSQVARLYNEQFF TGTGCCAGCAGCCAAGTGGCTAGACTTTACAATGAGCAGTTCTTC
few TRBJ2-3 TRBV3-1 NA CASSQEQGIDTQYF TGTGCCAGCAGCCAAGAGCAGGGAATAGATACGCAGTATTTT
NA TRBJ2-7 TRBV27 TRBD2 CASKTSGPYEQYF TGTGCCAGCAAAACTAGCGGGCCTTACGAGCAGTACTTC
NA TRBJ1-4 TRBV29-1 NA CSVDGAGASNEKLFF TGCAGCGTTGATGGGGCAGGGGCGTCTAATGAAAAACTGTTTTTT
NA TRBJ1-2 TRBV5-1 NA CASSLGGQGRGYTF TGCGCCAGCAGCTTGGGGGGCCAGGGACGTGGCTACACCTTC
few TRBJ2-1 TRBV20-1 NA CSAPTAGQNEQFF TGCAGTGCTCCCACGGCGGGGCAAAATGAGCAGTTCTTC